These T cell receptor beta chains were read from a single sample in a study of T cell responses to AZD1222 COVID-19 vaccine. This table comes from immunoSEQ multiplex PCR, and its TCRdb copy is limited to in-frame clones, with some not included. Among some 150,000 clones listed, about 87% were seen once. The input for sequencing was peripheral blood, taken on day 0 of MenACWY control vaccination. The origin of the receptors is an adult in good health. The CDR3 runs from the conserved cysteine through the conserved F or W. A D gene is named only where the DNA matches it firmly. Clone sizes are given selectively: once, few, many, or a class where the clone is expanded.

d_call	clone_size	j_call	v_call	cdr3_nt	cdr3_aa
NA	NA	TRBJ2-2	TRBV6-5	TGTGCCAGCAGCCCGACTACGAACACCGGGGAGCTGTTTTTT	CASSPTTNTGELFF
NA	NA	TRBJ1-1	TRBV5-1	TGCGCCAGCAGCCTTACGGGAGACACTGAAGCTTTCTTT	CASSLTGDTEAFF
TRBD1	once	TRBJ2-7	TRBV15	TGTGCCACCAGCAGCCCCGGGACAGGGACGTACGAGCAGTACTTC	CATSSPGTGTYEQYF
NA	many	TRBJ2-7	TRBV18	TGTGCCAGCTCGCAGGGCCGCCGCTCCTACGAGCAGTACTTC	CASSQGRRSYEQYF
NA	NA	TRBJ2-5	TRBV28	TGTGCCAGCAGTTCCCGTACAGCCTACCAAGAGACCCAGTACTTC	CASSSRTAYQETQYF
NA	NA	TRBJ2-1	TRBV5-1	TGCGCCAGCAGCTTTCCCTCCTCTGGGAATGAGCAGTTCTTC	CASSFPSSGNEQFF
TRBD2	once	TRBJ2-7	TRBV2	TGTGCCAGCAGCGGAGTAGCGGGGGGCACCTACGAGCAGTACTTC	CASSGVAGGTYEQYF
TRBD1	NA	TRBJ1-6	TRBV3-1/TRBV3-2	TGTGCCAGCAGCCAAGGCACGGGACAGTCTACACCACCCCTCCACTTT	CASSQGTGQSTPPLHF
TRBD1	NA	TRBJ2-7	TRBV7-2	TGTGCCAGCAGCAAATCGGGACAGGGGGCCTACGAGCAGTACTTC	CASSKSGQGAYEQYF
NA	NA	TRBJ1-3	TRBV6-1	TGTGCCAGCAGTGAATCACTTGCAGGACGAGGAAACACCATATATTTT	CASSESLAGRGNTIYF
NA	NA	TRBJ1-5	TRBV6-2/TRBV6-3	TGTGCCAGCAGTCAACGGAGCAATCAGCCCCAGCATTTT	CASSQRSNQPQHF
NA	NA	TRBJ1-2	TRBV6-1	TGTGCCAGCAGTGAGGAAGGGATCTATGGCTACACCTTC	CASSEEGIYGYTF
TRBD2	NA	TRBJ2-1	TRBV2	TGTGCCAGCAGTCGGACTAGCGGGACATACAATGAGCAGTTCTTC	CASSRTSGTYNEQFF
TRBD1	NA	TRBJ2-7	TRBV19	TGTGCCAGTAGTACCCGGGACAGCCTTTCCTACGAGCAGTACTTC	CASSTRDSLSYEQYF
NA	NA	TRBJ1-6	TRBV9	TGTGCCAGCAGATGGGGGACGGATAATTCACCCCTCCACTTT	CASRWGTDNSPLHF
TRBD1	NA	TRBJ2-3	TRBV28	TGTGCCAGCAGCTCCGGGACAGAACCAGATACGCAGTATTTT	CASSSGTEPDTQYF
NA	NA	TRBJ1-5	TRBV18	TGTGCCAGCTCACGACAGGCGAGCAATCAGCCCCAGCATTTT	CASSRQASNQPQHF
NA	NA	TRBJ2-5	TRBV11-2	TGTGCCAGCAGCTTAGGGGTCGGGCGGAGCCAAGAGACCCAGTACTTC	CASSLGVGRSQETQYF
NA	NA	TRBJ1-2	TRBV7-2	TGTGCCAGCAGCCCCCACGGGAACTATGGCTACACCTTC	CASSPHGNYGYTF
TRBD1	once	TRBJ2-1	TRBV6-5	TGTGCCAGCAGTTACGGCCCACAGGGGGCGGGTGAGCAGTTCTTC	CASSYGPQGAGEQFF